This TCR beta chain was recorded in a study of cytomegalovirus exposure and HLA in healthy donors. This clone was seen once. Its antigen is still unknown. The trim removed 5 bases at V and 10 bases at J, leaving 7 bases unmatched. Germline CDR1 is SQVTM and CDR2 is ANQGSEA. The CDR3 is 13 residues long. TCRdb's table, derived via immunoSEQ multiplex PCR, lists solely in-frame clones and lacks some. The data show 150,000 to 200,000 clones, around nine tenths seen once. Overall study results and limits: Most observed TCR sequences were rare, whereas some public TCRs were detected in many donors. The study recorded 150 to 200 TCR beta chains that were cytomegalovirus-associated.

Sequencing was carried out using PBMCs. The TCR was taken from a man younger than 35 in good health and CMV-seropositive. This rearrangement joins TRBV29-1 to TRBJ2-1; 11 nucleotides align to TRBD2. The CDR3 nucleotides read TGCAGCGTTACCACCGGGACTAGCGGAGAGCAGTTCTTC. Protein sequence: CSVTTGTSGEQFF.